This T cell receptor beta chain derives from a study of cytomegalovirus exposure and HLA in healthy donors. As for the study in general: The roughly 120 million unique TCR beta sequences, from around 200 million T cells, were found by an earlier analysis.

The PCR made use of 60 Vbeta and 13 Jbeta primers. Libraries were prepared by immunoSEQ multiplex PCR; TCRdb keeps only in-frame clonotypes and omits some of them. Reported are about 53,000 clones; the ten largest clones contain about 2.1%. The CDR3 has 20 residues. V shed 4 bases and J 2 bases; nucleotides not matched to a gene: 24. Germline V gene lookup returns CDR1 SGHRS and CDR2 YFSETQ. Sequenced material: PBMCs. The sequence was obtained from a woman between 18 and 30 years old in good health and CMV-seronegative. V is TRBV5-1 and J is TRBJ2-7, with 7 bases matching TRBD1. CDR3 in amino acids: CASSPAPGQVPLGNAYEQYF. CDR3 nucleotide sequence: TGCGCCAGCAGCCCGGCCCCCGGACAGGTCCCCCTCGGGAACGCCTACGAGCAGTACTTC.